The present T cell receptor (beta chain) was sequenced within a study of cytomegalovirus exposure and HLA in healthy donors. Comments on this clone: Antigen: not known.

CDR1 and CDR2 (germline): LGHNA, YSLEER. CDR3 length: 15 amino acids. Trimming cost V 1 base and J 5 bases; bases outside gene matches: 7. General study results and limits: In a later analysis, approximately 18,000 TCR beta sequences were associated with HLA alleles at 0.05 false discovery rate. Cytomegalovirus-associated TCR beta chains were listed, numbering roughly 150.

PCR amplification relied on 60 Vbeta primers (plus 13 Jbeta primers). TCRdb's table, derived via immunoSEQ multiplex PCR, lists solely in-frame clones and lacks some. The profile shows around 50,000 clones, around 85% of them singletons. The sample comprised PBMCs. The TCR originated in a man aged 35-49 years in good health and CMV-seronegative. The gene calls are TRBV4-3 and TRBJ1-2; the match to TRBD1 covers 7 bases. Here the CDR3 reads CASSQGTGNLYGYTF. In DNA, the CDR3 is TGCGCCAGCAGCCAAGGGACAGGCAACTTGTATGGCTACACCTTC.